The source of this TCR beta chain is a study of T cell repertoires in cytomegalovirus infection. The overall study: The study used recently identified HLA-C-restricted and well-studied HLA-B-restricted CMV epitopes. A matching HLA type, together with CMV infection, was signaled by public TCR beta signatures. Regarding the study as a whole: Carriage of CMV together with the relevant HLA was identifiable through cumulative public TCR beta family frequency. CMV-specific TCR beta clonotypes restricted by HLA-C were the ones dominating the ex vivo response.

V lost 5 bases and J lost 2, with 12 bases in between. CDR3 size: 15 residues. Germline V gene sequence: CDR1 MNHNY, CDR2 SVGAGI (reference sequence). Each CDR3 protein is one row after TCRdb ran MiXCR on the reads. This sample yields 750,000 to 900,000 distinct CDR3 sequences, of which 29% are seen a single time; around 13% belongs to the top ten. A remark on this clonotype: What it binds is unknown.

The rearrangement links TRBV6-6 to TRBJ2-2, with D possibly TRBD2 on 5 matching bases. This TCR derives from a human donor in good health (CMV status not recorded). Some clones in this sample may be carry-over from other donors' samples. The sample in question was cultured CD8+ T cells from PBMCs, obtained from culture after CMV antigen stimulation. The CDR3 coding sequence is TGTGCCAGCAGTAGGACTTCCTTAAACACCGGGGAGCTGTTTTTT. Its protein product is CASSRTSLNTGELFF.